This T cell receptor (beta chain) stems from a study of regulatory T cells in long-lasting Graves disease. The authors built TCR beta libraries using iRepertoire HTBI primers and Arm-PCR of CDR3 regions. TCRdb re-called the multiplex PCR reads with MiXCR, one entry per CDR3 protein. This sample has 300,000 to 500,000 distinct CDR3 sequences, with around 21% found just once. Time point: persistent/refractory GD, antithyroid drugs over 5 years with positive TRAb. PBMC RNA was the source of the TCR library. At least ten counts were recorded for this clonotype. The CDR3 is 14 amino acids. After removal of 0 bases from V and 5 bases from J, the junction contained 1 base not matched to a gene.

This sequence was found in a female donor with Graves disease. The starting material was peripheral blood mononuclear cells (PBMCs), obtained when the disease was refractory, from a patient treated with antithyroid drugs. The chain uses TRBV12-3 or TRBV12-4 and TRBJ1-5, with 7 bases identical to TRBD1. The CDR3 sequence: CASSLAGGDQPQHF. As DNA, the CDR3 is TGTGCCAGCAGTTTAGCAGGGGGCGATCAGCCCCAGCATTTT.